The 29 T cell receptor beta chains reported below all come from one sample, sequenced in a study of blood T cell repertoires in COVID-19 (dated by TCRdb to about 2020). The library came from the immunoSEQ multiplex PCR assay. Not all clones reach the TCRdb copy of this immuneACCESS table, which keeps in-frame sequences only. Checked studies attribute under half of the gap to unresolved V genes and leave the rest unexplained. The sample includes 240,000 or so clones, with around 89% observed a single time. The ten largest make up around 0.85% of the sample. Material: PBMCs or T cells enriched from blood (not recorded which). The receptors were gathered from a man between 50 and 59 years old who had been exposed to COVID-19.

CDR3 amino acids: CASSPDRGRIEQYF. Written as DNA, the CDR3 is TGCGCCAGCAGCCCGGACAGGGGGCGTATCGAGCAGTACTTC. V is TRBV5-1 and J is TRBJ2-7; 11 bases map to TRBD1. V was clipped by 4 bases and J by 6 bases; unmatched bases: 6. The CDR3 length is 14 residues. Germline CDR1 is SGHRS and CDR2 is YFSETQ.

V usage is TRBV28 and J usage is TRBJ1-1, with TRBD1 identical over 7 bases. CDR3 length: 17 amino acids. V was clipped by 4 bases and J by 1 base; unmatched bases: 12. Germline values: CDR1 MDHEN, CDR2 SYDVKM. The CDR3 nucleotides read TGTGCCAGCAGTTCCAGACAGGGCGCCCCAGCGAACACTGAAGCTTTCTTT. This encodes CASSSRQGAPANTEAFF.

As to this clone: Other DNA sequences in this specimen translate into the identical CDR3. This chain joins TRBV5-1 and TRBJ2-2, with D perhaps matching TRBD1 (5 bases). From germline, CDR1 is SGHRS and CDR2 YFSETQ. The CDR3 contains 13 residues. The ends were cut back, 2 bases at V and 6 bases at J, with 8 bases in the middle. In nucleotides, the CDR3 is TGCGCCAGCAGCTTAACAGGATCCGGGGAGCTGTTTTTT. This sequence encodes CASSLTGSGELFF.

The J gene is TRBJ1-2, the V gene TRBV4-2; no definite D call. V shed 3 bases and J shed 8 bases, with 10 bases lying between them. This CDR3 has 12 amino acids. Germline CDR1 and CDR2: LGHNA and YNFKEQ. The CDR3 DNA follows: TGTGCCAGCAGCCACGAAAGTAGCGGCTACACCTTC. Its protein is CASSHESSGYTF.

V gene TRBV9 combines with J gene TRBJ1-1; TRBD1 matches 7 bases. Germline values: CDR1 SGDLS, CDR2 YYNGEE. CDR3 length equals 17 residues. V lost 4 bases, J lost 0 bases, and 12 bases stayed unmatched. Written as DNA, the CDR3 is TGTGCCAGCAGCCCCCAGACCGGGACAGAAATGAACACTGAAGCTTTCTTT. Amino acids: CASSPQTGTEMNTEAFF.

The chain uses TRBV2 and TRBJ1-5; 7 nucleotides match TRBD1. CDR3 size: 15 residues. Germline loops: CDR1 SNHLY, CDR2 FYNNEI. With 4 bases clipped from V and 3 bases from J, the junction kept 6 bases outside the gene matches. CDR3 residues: CASSVRQGSNQPQHF. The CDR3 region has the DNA TGTGCCAGCAGTGTGAGACAGGGATCCAATCAGCCCCAGCATTTT. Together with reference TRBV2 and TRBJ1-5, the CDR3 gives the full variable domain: EPEVTQTPSHQVTQMGQEVILRCVPISNHLYFYWYRQILGQKVEFLVSFYNNEISEKSEIFDDQFSVERPDGSNFTLKIRSTKLEDSAMYFCASSVRQGSNQPQHFGDGTRLSIL.

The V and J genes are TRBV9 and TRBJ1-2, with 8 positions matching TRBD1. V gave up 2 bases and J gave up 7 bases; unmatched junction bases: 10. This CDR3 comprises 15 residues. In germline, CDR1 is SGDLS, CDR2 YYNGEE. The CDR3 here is CASSVRGQGRVGYTF. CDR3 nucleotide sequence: TGTGCCAGCAGCGTCCGAGGACAGGGACGGGTTGGCTACACCTTC.

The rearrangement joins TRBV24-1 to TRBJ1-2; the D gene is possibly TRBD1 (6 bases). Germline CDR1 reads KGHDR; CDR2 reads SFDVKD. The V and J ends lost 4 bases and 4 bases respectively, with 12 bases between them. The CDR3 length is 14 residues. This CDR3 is CATSEVNRAYGYTF. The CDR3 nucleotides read TGTGCCACCAGTGAAGTAAACAGGGCCTATGGCTACACCTTC.

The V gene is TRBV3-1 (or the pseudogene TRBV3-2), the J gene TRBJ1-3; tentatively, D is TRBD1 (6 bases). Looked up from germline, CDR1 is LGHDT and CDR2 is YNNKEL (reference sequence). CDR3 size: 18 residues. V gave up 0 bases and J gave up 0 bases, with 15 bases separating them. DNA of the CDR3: TGTGCCAGCAGCCAAGATACTTCGGGGGGCCCCTCTGGAAACACCATATATTTT. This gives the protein CASSQDTSGGPSGNTIYF.

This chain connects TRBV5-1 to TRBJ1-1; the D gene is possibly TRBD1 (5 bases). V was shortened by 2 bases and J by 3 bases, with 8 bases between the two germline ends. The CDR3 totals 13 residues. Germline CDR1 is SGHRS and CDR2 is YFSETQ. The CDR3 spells CASSFTGHTEAFF. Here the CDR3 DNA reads TGCGCCAGCAGCTTTACAGGACACACTGAAGCTTTCTTT.

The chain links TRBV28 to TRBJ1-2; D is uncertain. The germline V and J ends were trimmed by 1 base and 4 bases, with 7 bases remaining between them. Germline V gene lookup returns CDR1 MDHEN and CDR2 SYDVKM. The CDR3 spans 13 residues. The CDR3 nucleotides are TGTGCCAGCAGTTTATTGGACTCCTATGGCTACACCTTC. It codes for CASSLLDSYGYTF.

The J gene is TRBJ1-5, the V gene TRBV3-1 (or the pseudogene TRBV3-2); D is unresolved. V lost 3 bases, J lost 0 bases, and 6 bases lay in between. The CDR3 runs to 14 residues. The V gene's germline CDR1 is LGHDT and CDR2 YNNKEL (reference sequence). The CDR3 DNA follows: TGTGCCAGCAGCCAGCAGTATAGCAATCAGCCCCAGCATTTT. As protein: CASSQQYSNQPQHF.

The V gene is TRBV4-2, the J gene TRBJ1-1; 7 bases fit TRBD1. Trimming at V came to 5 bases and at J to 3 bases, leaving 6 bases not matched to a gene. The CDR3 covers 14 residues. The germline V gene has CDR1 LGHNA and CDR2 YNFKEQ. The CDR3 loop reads CASSYRQGDTEAFF. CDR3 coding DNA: TGTGCCAGCAGCTACCGACAGGGAGACACTGAAGCTTTCTTT.

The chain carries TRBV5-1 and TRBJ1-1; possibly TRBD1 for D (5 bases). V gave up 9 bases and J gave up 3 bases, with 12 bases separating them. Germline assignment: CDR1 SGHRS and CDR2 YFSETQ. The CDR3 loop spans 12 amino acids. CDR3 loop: CATAGQDTEAFF. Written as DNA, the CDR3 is TGCGCCACCGCCGGACAAGACACTGAAGCTTTCTTT.

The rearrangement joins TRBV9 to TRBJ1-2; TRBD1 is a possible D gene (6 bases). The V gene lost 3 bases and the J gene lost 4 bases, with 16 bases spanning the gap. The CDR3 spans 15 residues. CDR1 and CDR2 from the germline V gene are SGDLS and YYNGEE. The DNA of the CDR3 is TGTGCCAGCAGCGCCCTCGACAGGAGCTTCTATGGCTACACCTTC. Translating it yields CASSALDRSFYGYTF.

CDR3 DNA: TGTGCAAGTCGCTCCCCCCGGGACAAGAGATATCAGCCCCAGCATTTT. Residues: CASRSPRDKRYQPQHF. The chain has TRBV12-2 and TRBJ1-5; TRBD1 is the table's D call and was not checked against the DNA. TRBV12-2 is given as a pseudogene. This CDR3 comprises 16 residues.

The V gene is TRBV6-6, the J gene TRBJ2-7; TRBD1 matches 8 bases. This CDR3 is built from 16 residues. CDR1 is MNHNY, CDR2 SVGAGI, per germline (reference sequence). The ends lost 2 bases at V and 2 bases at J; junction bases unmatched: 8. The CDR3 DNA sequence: TGTGCCAGCAGTTACGCCTACAGGGGGTCGACCTACGAGCAGTACGTC. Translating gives CASSYAYRGSTYEQYV.

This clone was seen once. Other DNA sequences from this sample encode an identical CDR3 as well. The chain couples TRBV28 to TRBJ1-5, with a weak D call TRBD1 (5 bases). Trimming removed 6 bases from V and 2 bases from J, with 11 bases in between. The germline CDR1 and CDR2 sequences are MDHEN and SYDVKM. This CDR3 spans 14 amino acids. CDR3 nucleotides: TGTGCCAGCAGCCCCGGAGGGGGCAATCAGCCCCAGCATTTT. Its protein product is CASSPGGGNQPQHF.

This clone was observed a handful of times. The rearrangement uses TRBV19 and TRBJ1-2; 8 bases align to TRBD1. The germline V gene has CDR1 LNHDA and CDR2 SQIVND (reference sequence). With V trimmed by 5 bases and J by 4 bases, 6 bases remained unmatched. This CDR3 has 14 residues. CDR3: CASSVGQARYGYTF. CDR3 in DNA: TGTGCCAGTAGTGTGGGACAGGCACGCTATGGCTACACCTTC.

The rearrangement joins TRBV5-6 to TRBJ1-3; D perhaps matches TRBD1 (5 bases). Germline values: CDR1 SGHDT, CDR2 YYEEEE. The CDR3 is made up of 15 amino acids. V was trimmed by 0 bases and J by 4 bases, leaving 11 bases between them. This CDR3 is CASSLAGRFGNTIYF. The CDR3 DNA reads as TGTGCCAGCAGCTTGGCAGGGAGGTTCGGAAACACCATATATTTT. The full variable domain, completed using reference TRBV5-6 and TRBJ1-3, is DAGVTQSPTHLIKTRGQQVTLRCSPKSGHDTVSWYQQALGQGPQFIFQYYEEEERQRGNFPDRFSGHQFPNYSSELNVNALLLGDSALYLCASSLAGRFGNTIYFGEGSWLTVV.

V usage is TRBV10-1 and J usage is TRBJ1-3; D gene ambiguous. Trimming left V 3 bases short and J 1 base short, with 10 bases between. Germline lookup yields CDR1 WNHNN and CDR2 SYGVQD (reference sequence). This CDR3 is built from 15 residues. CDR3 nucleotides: TGCGCCAGCAGTGAAGGTGCAGGATCTGGAAACACCATATATTTT. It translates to CASSEGAGSGNTIYF.

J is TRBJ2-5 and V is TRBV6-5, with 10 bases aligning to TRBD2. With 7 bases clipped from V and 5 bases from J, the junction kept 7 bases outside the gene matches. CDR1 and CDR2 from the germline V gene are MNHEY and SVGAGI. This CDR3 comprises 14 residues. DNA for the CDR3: TGTGCCAGCAACCTTCTAGCGGGAGACGAGACCCAGTACTTC. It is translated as CASNLLAGDETQYF.

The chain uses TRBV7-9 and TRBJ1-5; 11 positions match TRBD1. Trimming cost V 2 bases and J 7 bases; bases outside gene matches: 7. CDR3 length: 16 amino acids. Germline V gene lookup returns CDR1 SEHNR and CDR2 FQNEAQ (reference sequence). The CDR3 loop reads CASSLSGQGEGQPQHF. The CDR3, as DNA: TGTGCCAGCAGCTTATCGGGACAGGGGGAAGGGCAGCCCCAGCATTTT.

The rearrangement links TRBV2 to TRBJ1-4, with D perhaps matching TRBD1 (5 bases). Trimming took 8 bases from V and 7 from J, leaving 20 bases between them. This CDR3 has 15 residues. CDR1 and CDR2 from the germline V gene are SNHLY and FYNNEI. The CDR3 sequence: CASADRTVSTEKLFF. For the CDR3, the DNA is TGTGCCAGCGCCGACAGAACCGTTTCGACTGAAAAACTGTTTTTT.

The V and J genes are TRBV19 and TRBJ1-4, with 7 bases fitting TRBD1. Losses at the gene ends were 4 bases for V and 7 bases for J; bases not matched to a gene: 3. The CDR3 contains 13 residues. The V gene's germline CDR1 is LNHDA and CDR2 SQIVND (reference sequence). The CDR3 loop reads CASSKGATEKLFF. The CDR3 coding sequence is TGTGCCAGTAGTAAGGGGGCGACTGAAAAACTGTTTTTT.

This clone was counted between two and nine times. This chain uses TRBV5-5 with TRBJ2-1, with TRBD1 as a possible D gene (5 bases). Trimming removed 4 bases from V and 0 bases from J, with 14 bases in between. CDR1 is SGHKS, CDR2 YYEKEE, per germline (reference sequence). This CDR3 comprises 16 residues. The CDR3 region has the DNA TGTGCCAGCAGCCCGTTCCAGGGTAGCTCCTACAATGAGCAGTTCTTC. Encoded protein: CASSPFQGSSYNEQFF.

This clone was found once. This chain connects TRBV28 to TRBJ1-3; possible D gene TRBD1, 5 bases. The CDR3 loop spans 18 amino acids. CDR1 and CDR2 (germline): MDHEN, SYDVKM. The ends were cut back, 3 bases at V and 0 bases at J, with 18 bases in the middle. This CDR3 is CASSLDGDFTNSGNTIYF. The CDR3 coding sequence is TGTGCCAGCAGTTTGGATGGGGACTTTACTAACTCTGGAAACACCATATATTTT.

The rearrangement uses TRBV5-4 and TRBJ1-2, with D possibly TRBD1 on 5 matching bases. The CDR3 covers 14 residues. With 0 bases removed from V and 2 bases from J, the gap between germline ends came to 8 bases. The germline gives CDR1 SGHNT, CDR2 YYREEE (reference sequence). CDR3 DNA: TGTGCCAGCAGCTTGGGACAGATAAACTATGGCTACACCTTC. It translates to CASSLGQINYGYTF.

As DNA, the CDR3 is TGCAGCGTTGATATGGAGATAGGCTATGGCTACACCTTC. Its translation is CSVDMEIGYGYTF. V and J are TRBV29-1 and TRBJ1-2; no reliable D call. The CDR3 runs 13 residues. Trimming pared 3 bases from V and 4 bases from J, leaving 12 bases between. Germline V lookup: CDR1 SQVTM, CDR2 ANQGSEA. Drawing the rest from reference TRBV29-1 and TRBJ1-2, the complete variable domain is SAVISQKPSRDICQRGTSLTIQCQVDSQVTMMFWYRQQPGQSLTLIATANQGSEATYESGFVIDKFPISRPNLTFSTLTVSNMSPEDSSIYLCSVDMEIGYGYTFGSGTRLTVV.